This T cell receptor beta chain derives from a study of blood T cell repertoires in COVID-19. Study information: From T cells, B-cell-depleted T cells, or PBMCs came the material, which was cDNA or gDNA.

In the original workflow: Quantification of nucleated cells was approximated via reference gene primer amplification. Sequencing used immunoSEQ multiplex PCR; TCRdb keeps in-frame clones, though not all of them. V, J and clone size are those of that table, while D and trimming were read from the DNA. There are around 260,000 clones in the sample; about 85% occur only once, and around 1% lies in the top ten. The CDR3 loop spans 12 amino acids. Trimming cost V 8 bases and J 4 bases; bases outside gene matches: 2. The germline CDR1 and CDR2 sequences are LNHDA and SQIVND (reference sequence). In regard to this clone: This sample includes further DNA sequences coding for the same CDR3.

The clonotype was recovered from a human donor with COVID-19, enrolled during active disease. The donor label of this sample is uncertain. The genes are TRBV19 and TRBJ2-5; 9 positions match TRBD1. Sequencing was carried out using peripheral blood. DNA for the CDR3: TGTGCCAGTTCGACAGGGGGAGAGACCCAGTACTTC. This sequence encodes CASSTGGETQYF. Looking up the rest from reference TRBV19 and TRBJ2-5 gives the full variable domain: DGGITQSPKYLFRKEGQNVTLSCEQNLNHDAMYWYRQDPGQGLRLIYYSQIVNDFQKGDIAEGYSVSREKKESFPLTVTSAQKNPTAFYLCASSTGGETQYFGPGTRLLVL.